Each of the 2 T cell receptor beta chains below was sequenced from the same sample in a study of human T cells and chemical hapten exposure. Time point defined: patch test 1, 2 weeks after DPC sensitization. The treatment is: therapeutic diphenylcyclopropenone sensitization with weekly scalp DPC. Each CDR3 protein is one row after TCRdb ran MiXCR on the RACE reads. The sample has around 160,000 distinct CDR3 sequences, about 14% seen once. The sequencing used whole blood, collected in connection with sensitization to the hapten diphenylcyclopropenone (DPC). Every receptor here comes from a woman between 25 and 40 years old with alopecia areata. Some clones in this sample may be carry-over from other donors' samples.

This clonotype was seen at least ten times. This sequence joins TRBV12-3 or TRBV12-4 and TRBJ2-5; 8 positions match TRBD1. The junction had 3 bases not matched to a gene; V was cut back by 0 bases and J by 6 bases. CDR3 length equals 14 residues. CDR3 sequence (DNA): TGTGCCAGCAGTTTAGCGCAGGGGGCACAGACCCAGTACTTC. This translates into CASSLAQGAQTQYF.

The genes are TRBV7-2 and TRBJ1-1; the D is unclear. This CDR3 has 13 residues. Trimming cost V 2 bases and J 5 bases, with 9 bases left between them. The V gene's germline CDR1 is SGHTA and CDR2 FQGNSA. CDR3 in amino acids: CASSLLGRTEAFF. Here the CDR3 DNA reads TGTGCCAGCAGCTTATTAGGGAGGACTGAAGCTTTCTTT.